Below are 20 T cell receptor beta chains sequenced from a single sample in a study of brain metastases from non-small cell lung cancer. Clones were read by immunoSEQ multiplex PCR, and TCRdb kept only the in-frame ones, dropping some. Here the sample spans about 15,000 clones, around 83% being singletons. Sequencing was performed on primary lung tumor tissue. These receptors were obtained from a donor aged 40 or over with non-small cell lung cancer.

This chain uses TRBV4-3 with TRBJ2-7; D call uncertain. Germline CDR1 LGHNA, CDR2 YSLEER. The CDR3 runs 15 residues. Trimming left V 0 bases short and J 3 bases short, with 12 bases between. Here the CDR3 DNA reads TGCGCCAGCAGCCAAGATCTAGGGTCCGGCTACGAGCAGTACTTC. Protein: CASSQDLGSGYEQYF.

The chain carries TRBV29-1 and TRBJ2-1; 8 nucleotides line up with TRBD2. Germline V CDR1 and CDR2: SQVTM, ANQGSEA. There are 15 residues in the CDR3. J was trimmed by 3 bases and V by 4 bases; bases with no gene match: 8. The CDR3 here is CSVVHRAGVYNEQFF. DNA for the CDR3: TGCAGCGTTGTTCATCGAGCGGGGGTCTACAATGAGCAGTTCTTC.

The chain has TRBV19 and TRBJ2-2; 8 nucleotides line up with TRBD2. CDR1 LNHDA and CDR2 SQIVND come from the germline V gene (reference sequence). The CDR3 runs to 13 residues. Trimming at V came to 10 bases and at J to 8 bases, leaving 9 bases not matched to a gene. The chain's CDR3 is CATLGGGRGELFF. CDR3 sequence (DNA): TGTGCCACCCTCGGGGGGGGCCGGGGGGAGCTGTTTTTT.

The V gene is TRBV9, the J gene TRBJ1-6; possibly TRBD1 for D (5 bases). V was trimmed by 3 bases and J by 11 bases, leaving 15 bases between them. The CDR3 loop spans 14 amino acids. Germline lookup yields CDR1 SGDLS and CDR2 YYNGEE. CDR3: CASSERGKLTPLHF. The CDR3, as DNA: TGTGCCAGCAGCGAGAGGGGAAAGTTGACACCCCTCCACTTT.

The V gene is TRBV3-1 (or the pseudogene TRBV3-2), the J gene TRBJ2-1; 15 bases are shared with TRBD2. Trimming at V came to 5 bases and at J to 7 bases, leaving 6 bases not matched to a gene. The CDR3 totals 16 residues. Germline V gene sequence: CDR1 LGHDT, CDR2 YNNKEL (reference sequence). CDR3 loop: CASSAGLAGGLNEQFF. The CDR3 nucleotides read TGTGCCAGCAGCGCCGGACTAGCGGGGGGGCTGAATGAGCAGTTCTTC.

J is TRBJ2-2 and V is TRBV7-2; D is unclear. Germline lookup yields CDR1 SGHTA and CDR2 FQGNSA. The V and J ends lost 5 bases and 4 bases respectively, with 14 bases between them. CDR3 length equals 15 residues. The CDR3 sequence is CASSPRFGSTGELFF. The CDR3 nucleotides read TGTGCCAGCAGCCCCAGATTTGGGTCCACCGGGGAGCTGTTTTTT.

The CDR3 region is CASSEYAGFGTEAFF. The CDR3 bases are TGTGCCAGCAGTGAATACGCGGGATTCGGCACTGAAGCTTTCTTT. The chain carries TRBV25-1 and TRBJ1-1; D not resolved. The CDR3 is 15 residues long. V was shortened by 0 bases and J by 4 bases, with 12 bases between the two germline ends. CDR1 is MGHDK and CDR2 is SYGVNS in the germline V gene.

This chain uses TRBV6-5 with TRBJ1-5; TRBD1 agrees at 8 bases. Germline CDR1 is MNHEY and CDR2 is SVGAGI. V lost 2 bases and J lost 3; bases outside the gene matches: 3. The CDR3 consists of 15 residues. The CDR3 nucleotides are TGTGCCAGCAGTTACCGGACAGGGACCAATCAGCCCCAGCATTTT. Translation gives CASSYRTGTNQPQHF.

The V and J genes are TRBV6-1 and TRBJ2-3; tentatively, D is TRBD2 (5 bases). The CDR3 has 12 residues. The V gene's germline CDR1 is MNHNS and CDR2 SASEGT. Trimming shortened V by 3 bases and J by 10 bases, and 11 bases separated the two germline ends. The CDR3 DNA sequence: TGTGCCAGCAGTGAGCGAGCGAGGGCGCAGTATTTT. Translated, it gives CASSERARAQYF.

As concerns this clone: Given a much more abundant clone one base away, this may be a read error. This sample also contains other DNA sequences that code for the same CDR3. The rearrangement uses TRBV6-2 or TRBV6-3 and TRBJ1-2, with D possibly being TRBD1 (5 bases). The CDR3 runs to 14 residues. Germline-derived CDR1 and CDR2 are MNHEY and SVGEGT. Written as DNA, the CDR3 is TGTGCCAGCAGCATCCTCGGGGCCGGAAGGGGCTACACTTTC. Translation gives CASSILGAGRGYTF.

The chain combines TRBV5-4 with TRBJ1-2; TRBD1 aligns across 9 bases. V dropped 1 base and J dropped 4; count of bases not matched to a gene: 2. CDR1 and CDR2 from the germline V gene are SGHNT and YYREEE (reference sequence). The CDR3 runs 14 residues. CDR3 DNA sequence: TGTGCCAGCAGCTTGTCGACAGGGGGCTATGGCTACACCTTC. Translation: CASSLSTGGYGYTF.

V is TRBV6-5 and J is TRBJ1-2; the D is unclear. The CDR3 length is 11 residues. From germline, CDR1 is MNHEY and CDR2 SVGAGI. V was clipped by 10 bases and J by 1 base, with 7 bases between them. The CDR3 nucleotides are TGTGCCACAGGTGGTAACTATGGCTACACCTTC. Its translation: CATGGNYGYTF.

This rearrangement joins TRBV15 to TRBJ1-2; TRBD1 aligns across 7 bases. This CDR3 contains 15 residues. Germline CDR1 LNHNV, CDR2 YYDKDF (reference sequence). V lost 2 bases, J lost 3 bases, and 6 bases stayed unmatched. CDR3 amino acids: CATSRRQGGDYGYTF. Here the CDR3 DNA reads TGTGCCACCAGCAGACGACAGGGAGGTGACTATGGCTACACCTTC.

The chain combines TRBV7-8 with TRBJ2-3; D not certain. The CDR3 spans 13 residues. V was shortened by 5 bases and J by 2 bases, with 8 bases between the two germline ends. Per germline, CDR1 SGHVS and CDR2 FQNEAQ. This chain's CDR3 is CASSRPPTDTQYF. The CDR3 region has the DNA TGTGCCAGCAGCCGACCCCCCACAGATACGCAGTATTTT.

This chain links TRBV19 with TRBJ1-6; 11 bases are a match to TRBD1. CDR3 length equals 14 residues. CDR1 LNHDA and CDR2 SQIVND come from the germline V gene (reference sequence). J was trimmed by 10 bases and V by 5 bases; bases with no gene match: 4. CDR3 sequence (DNA): TGTGCCAGTAGTCCCTGGACAGGGGGCTCACCCCTCCACTTT. It yields the protein CASSPWTGGSPLHF.

The chain uses TRBV3-1 (or the pseudogene TRBV3-2) and TRBJ2-1; 8 bases map to TRBD1. This CDR3 is built from 15 residues. Per the germline V gene, CDR1 is LGHDT and CDR2 is YNNKEL (reference sequence). V gave up 3 bases and J gave up 9 bases; unmatched junction bases: 10. The CDR3, as DNA: TGTGCCAGCAGCCAGGGTCAGGGGGCGCGTAGTGAGCAGTTCTTC. Encoded protein: CASSQGQGARSEQFF.

The gene calls are TRBV24-1 and TRBJ1-2; D might be TRBD1 (6 bases). The CDR3 contains 18 residues. Trimming left V 10 bases short and J 2 bases short, with 28 bases between. Germline values: CDR1 KGHDR, CDR2 SFDVKD. CDR3 nucleotide sequence: TGTGCCACTCAACCCTCGAACCTCCAGGGGCCCATAAACTATGGCTACACCTTC. It specifies CATQPSNLQGPINYGYTF.

J is TRBJ2-7 and V is TRBV3-1 (or the pseudogene TRBV3-2); the D call may be TRBD1 or TRBD2 (8 bases each). The V end was cut by 11 bases, the J end by 7 bases, with 24 bases between. The CDR3 has 14 amino acids. Germline V gene lookup returns CDR1 LGHDT and CDR2 YNNKEL (reference sequence). The DNA for the CDR3 is TGTGCCCGTGGCAGGGGGCGGGGGGCCTTGGAGCAGTACTTC. Protein product: CARGRGRGALEQYF.

This clone occurred once. The chain combines TRBV3-1 (or the pseudogene TRBV3-2) with TRBJ2-1; perhaps TRBD2 as D (6 bases). The CDR3 is 15 amino acids. Germline V gene lookup returns CDR1 LGHDT and CDR2 YNNKEL (reference sequence). Trimming stripped 1 base from V and 9 bases from J, with 16 bases between. CDR3 protein: CASSQGRRGAGEQFF. CDR3 bases: TGTGCCAGCAGCCAAGGAAGGCGGGGAGCGGGTGAGCAGTTCTTC.

This sequence joins TRBV5-6 and TRBJ1-1; D call uncertain. With 0 bases removed from V and 4 bases from J, the gap between germline ends came to 25 bases. Germline V CDR1 and CDR2: SGHDT, YYEEEE. There are 19 residues in the CDR3. For the CDR3, the DNA is TGTGCCAGCAGCTTGGAATCCTACTTCGGGCGACCCGTTTCCACTGAAGCTTTCTTT. This encodes CASSLESYFGRPVSTEAFF.